The present T cell receptor (beta chain) was sequenced within a study of yellow fever vaccine responses in identical twins. As regards this clonotype: Its antigen remains unidentified.

Each CDR3 protein gets one entry after TCRdb re-called the RT-PCR reads with MiXCR. The sample consists of about 250 distinct CDR3 sequences, about 75% of them appearing once. V shed 7 bases and J shed 0 bases, with 9 bases lying between them. This CDR3 comprises 14 residues. Germline-derived CDR1 and CDR2 are ENHRY and SYGVKD. Study observations and caveats: Each twin's T cell response to the vaccine was reported to look partly convergent and partly personalized.

The receptor was isolated from a woman younger than 30 who received the yellow fever vaccine. The sample consisted of T cells from blood (PBMCs), unsorted or a sorted subset (not recorded which), taken before or after yellow fever vaccination (not recorded which). The rearrangement uses TRBV10-3 and TRBJ2-2; no clear D gene. The DNA for the CDR3 is TGTGCCATCACTTCCACACCGAACACCGGGGAGCTGTTTTTT. Translation: CAITSTPNTGELFF.